This T cell receptor beta chain was observed in a study of T cells in Graves' hyperthyroidism and ophthalmopathy. In the study overall: The initial diagnosis was the point when peripheral blood was collected, ahead of any treatment. Findings and limits, study-wide: Blood shared most expanded thyroid clonotypes above 0.001. Progression to ophthalmopathy was predicted a median of 6.5 months early.

The CDR3 is 12 amino acids. Germline V lookup: CDR1 SNHLY, CDR2 FYNNEI. V lost 1 base and J 7 bases, leaving 7 bases between the germline ends. With respect to this clonotype: Antigen: not known.

It was RNA transcripts that yielded the amplified TCR beta CDR3 regions. A set of HTBI primers served as the primers for a first-round RT-PCR of the TCR CDR3. In TCRdb, the multiplex PCR reads were re-called with MiXCR into one record per CDR3 protein. The sample includes 250,000 to 350,000 distinct CDR3 sequences, roughly 15% of them seen just once. PBMCs were sourced from approximately 9 ml fresh peripheral blood. This chain connects TRBV2 to TRBJ1-2; D unclear. Specimen: blood. The TCR was taken from a man aged 25-45 years with Graves' hyperthyroidism. As DNA, the CDR3 is TGTGCCAGCAGTGAAGATAGGGCTGGCTACACCTTC. As protein: CASSEDRAGYTF.